This T cell receptor (beta chain) was documented in a study of OX40 agonist ivuxolimab in advanced cancers. Overall study results and limits: On average, a greater number of expanded clones characterised CD8+ T cells relative to CD4+.

A note on this clone: Its matching antigen is unknown.

The germline V gene has CDR1 MNHNS and CDR2 SASEGT. The length of the CDR3 is 11 residues. V was clipped by 6 bases and J by 6 bases, with 6 bases between them. Sequencing was performed with immunoSEQ multiplex PCR; in TCRdb, only in-frame clones are kept and a portion is missing. This repertoire shows about 22,000 clones, roughly 80% found once; its top ten account for roughly 13%. The source is an adult with an advanced solid tumor such as melanoma, head and neck, liver or kidney cancer. The source material was CD4+ or CD8+ T cells sorted from blood, sampled in a trial of the OX40 agonist ivuxolimab. This sequence joins TRBV6-1 and TRBJ1-5; D is uncertain. Here the CDR3 reads CASRAGQPQHF. In nucleotides, the CDR3 is TGTGCCAGCAGGGCAGGTCAGCCCCAGCATTTT.